Listed below are T cell receptor beta chains from one sample, sequenced in a study of a mutant IDH1 vaccine in newly diagnosed glioma. Sequenced by immunoSEQ multiplex PCR; TCRdb stores in-frame clones only, minus some. The sample has fewer than 45,000 clones, 78% seen once. What these receptors recognize is not known. The sample consisted of PBMCs, taken from a glioma patient whose treatment included an IDH1 peptide vaccine. The receptors shown here come from a woman between 40 and 50 years old with glioma. Some clones in this sample may be carry-over from other donors' samples. Both conserved end residues are part of each CDR3. D genes are given only for firm matches. Size is stated for part of the rows, as once, few or many counts, or as a class when the clone is expanded.

>TRBJ2-5|-|-|TRBV6-1
TGTGCCAGCAGATTGGACCCGGGGGAGACCCAGTACTTC
CASRLDPGETQYF
>TRBJ2-1|TRBD2|-|TRBV5-1
TGCGCCAGTTCTCGGGGGGGGGACAATGAGCAGTTCTTC
CASSRGGDNEQFF
>TRBJ2-3|TRBD2|few|TRBV10-3
TGTGCCATCGGGCGGGAGGGGACAGATACGCAGTATTTT
CAIGREGTDTQYF
>TRBJ1-6|-|-|TRBV9
TGTGCCAGCGGCGGACAGCCGGGGGTTGGCTCCTATAATTCACCCCTCCACTTT
CASGGQPGVGSYNSPLHF
>TRBJ2-3|-|-|TRBV27
TGTGCCAGCCGAGGGGGAAGCACAGATACGCAGTATTTT
CASRGGSTDTQYF
>TRBJ2-2|-|-|TRBV2
TGTGCCAGCAGTGATATGGGACCGAACACCGGGGAGCTGTTTTTT
CASSDMGPNTGELFF
>TRBJ1-5|TRBD1|-|TRBV28
TGTGCCAGCAGGCAGGGGGCCGCTAGCAATCAGCCCCAGCATTTT
CASRQGAASNQPQHF
>TRBJ2-7|-|-|TRBV6-6
TGTGCCAGCAGTCCATCCTACGAGCAGTACTTC
CASSPSYEQYF
>TRBJ2-7|TRBD2|-|TRBV10-3
TGTGCCATCAGTGAAGCGGGGGGGCCCGAGCAGTACTTC
CAISEAGGPEQYF
>TRBJ1-2|TRBD1|-|TRBV2
TGTGCCAGCATGGACAGGGCGGGCTACACCTTC
CASMDRAGYTF
>TRBJ1-1|-|-|TRBV6-6
TGTGCCAGCATAGAGTGGAACACTGAAGCTTTCTTT
CASIEWNTEAFF
>TRBJ2-7|-|-|TRBV28
TGTGCCAGCAGTTTAACCCCCTACGAGCAGTACTTC
CASSLTPYEQYF
>TRBJ2-3|-|-|TRBV5-1
TGCGCCAGCAGCTGGGAACAGGGAGTTGCCACAGATACGCAGTATTTT
CASSWEQGVATDTQYF
>TRBJ1-3|-|-|TRBV27
TGTGCCAGCAAATACACAGGGACTGGAAACACCATATATTTT
CASKYTGTGNTIYF
>TRBJ1-6|-|-|TRBV5-5
TGTGCCAGCAGCCCAGATCTCAGTGGGGTTAGTAGTTCACCCCTCCACTTT
CASSPDLSGVSSSPLHF
>TRBJ1-2|-|-|TRBV4-3
TGCGCCAGCAGCCCTCGCGCAGGAGGGTATGGCTACACCTTC
CASSPRAGGYGYTF
>TRBJ2-7|TRBD1|-|TRBV28
TGTGCCGCCGAAAACGGACAGGGGATACTGGGGTACGAGCAGTACTTC
CAAENGQGILGYEQYF
>TRBJ1-2|-|once|TRBV2
TGTGCCAGCGACTACTGGGGCTACACCTTC
CASDYWGYTF
>TRBJ2-3|-|-|TRBV2
TGTGCCAGCAGCTCGGTGGGGGGCCGCACAGATACGCAGTATTTT
CASSSVGGRTDTQYF
>TRBJ1-1|-|-|TRBV7-3
TGTGCCAGCAGTCGCCTTGCGGGACCCGTGACTTTCTTT
CASSRLAGPVTFF
>TRBJ2-3|-|-|TRBV7-9
TGTGCCAGCAGCGGACCCAATAGCGGCCACACAGATACGCAGTATTTT
CASSGPNSGHTDTQYF
>TRBJ1-1|-|-|TRBV27
TGTGCCAGCAGTCGAAGATATATATGGCTGAACACTGAAGCTTTCTTT
CASSRRYIWLNTEAFF
>TRBJ2-7|TRBD1|-|TRBV5-4
TGTGCCAGCAGCTTGACAGGGGTCGAGCAGTACTTC
CASSLTGVEQYF
>TRBJ2-6|TRBD1|-|TRBV25-1
TGTGCCAGCAGTGTTACAGGGGGCGGTGGGGCCAACGTCCTGACTTTC
CASSVTGGGGANVLTF
>TRBJ1-2|-|-|TRBV5-1
TGCGCCAGCAGCTCGGGGACTATTAATTGGAGGCTCTATGGCTACACCTTC
CASSSGTINWRLYGYTF
>TRBJ1-5|-|once|TRBV27
TGTGCCAGCAGTTCCGGGGGGCGCGCGCCCCAGCATTTT
CASSSGGRAPQHF
>TRBJ2-1|-|once|TRBV7-2
TGTGCCAGCAGCTCCTTAGCGGAGCAGTTCTTC
CASSSLAEQFF
>TRBJ2-7|-|medium-sized|TRBV5-1
TGCGCCAGCAGCTTGCAGGGTATGTTCGGCGAGCAGTACTTC
CASSLQGMFGEQYF
>TRBJ1-1|-|few|TRBV28
TGTGCCAGCAGAAGTTTGAAGGGCAGCCTAAACACTGAAGCTTTCTTT
CASRSLKGSLNTEAFF
>TRBJ1-5|-|once|TRBV14
TGTGCCAGCAGCCAATCCGGGGAGGCAGTTTATTTT
CASSQSGEAVYF
>TRBJ2-5|-|-|TRBV5-4
TGTGCCAGCAGCTTGGACAGGGGGGGGAAAGTACGGGACTTC
CASSLDRGGKVRDF
>TRBJ1-2|TRBD1|-|TRBV27
TGTGCCAGCAGTTTAGAGACGACAGGGAGGTATGGCTACACCTTC
CASSLETTGRYGYTF
>TRBJ1-4|-|-|TRBV5-4
TGTGCCAGCAGCGACGAGGGTGGGGAAAAACTGTTTTTT
CASSDEGGEKLFF
>TRBJ2-1|-|-|TRBV15
TGTGCCACCAGCAGAGATCGGTTGGGGGGCAGATATGAGCAGTTCTTC
CATSRDRLGGRYEQFF
>TRBJ1-5|-|-|TRBV9
TGTGCCAGCAGCGTCGGGGCAGCTGACCAGCCCCAGCATTTT
CASSVGAADQPQHF